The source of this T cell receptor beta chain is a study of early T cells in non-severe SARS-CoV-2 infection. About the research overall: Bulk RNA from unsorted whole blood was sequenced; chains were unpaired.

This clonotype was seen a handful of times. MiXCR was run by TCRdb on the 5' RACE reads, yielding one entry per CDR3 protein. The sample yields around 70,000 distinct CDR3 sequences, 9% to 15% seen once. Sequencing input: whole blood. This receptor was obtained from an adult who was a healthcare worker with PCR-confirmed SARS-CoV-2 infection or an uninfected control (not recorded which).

CDR3 amino acids: CASSLTGGNEQFF. The CDR3 DNA follows: TGTGCCAGCAGCTTAACAGGGGGCAATGAGCAGTTCTTC. J is TRBJ2-1 and V is TRBV11-2; 8 bases agree with TRBD1. In germline, CDR1 is SGHAT, CDR2 FQNNGV. This CDR3 comprises 13 residues. Trimming took 2 bases from V and 6 from J; bases not matched to a gene: 0. The full variable domain, with the rest looked up from reference TRBV11-2 and TRBJ2-1, is EAGVAQSPRYKIIEKRQSVAFWCNPISGHATLYWYQQILGQGPKLLIQFQNNGVVDDSQLPKDRFSAERLKGVDSTLKIQPAKLEDSAVYLCASSLTGGNEQFFGPGTRLTVL.